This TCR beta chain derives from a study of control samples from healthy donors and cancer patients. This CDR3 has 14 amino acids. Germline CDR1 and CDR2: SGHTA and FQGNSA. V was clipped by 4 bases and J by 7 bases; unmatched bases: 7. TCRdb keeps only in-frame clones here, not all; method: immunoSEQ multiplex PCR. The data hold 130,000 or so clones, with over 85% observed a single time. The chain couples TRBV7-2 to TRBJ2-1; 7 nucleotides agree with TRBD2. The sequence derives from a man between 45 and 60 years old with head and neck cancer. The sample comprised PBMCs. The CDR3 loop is CASSYGLEGNEQFF. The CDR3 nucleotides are TGTGCCAGCAGCTACGGACTAGAAGGTAATGAGCAGTTCTTC. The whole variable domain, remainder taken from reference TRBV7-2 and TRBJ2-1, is GAGVSQSPSNKVTEKGKDVELRCDPISGHTALYWYRQSLGQGLEFLIYFQGNSAPDKSGLPSDRFSAERTGGSVSTLTIQRTQQEDSAVYLCASSYGLEGNEQFFGPGTRLTVL.